This TCR beta chain appears in the sequencing data of a study of blood T cell repertoires in COVID-19. The wider study: COVID-19 samples from acute and convalescent phases originated in the United States, Italy and Spain. Nucleic acid was either cDNA or gDNA, and it came from T cells, B-cell-depleted T cells, or PBMCs.

The CDR3 has 18 amino acids. J gave up 8 bases and V 5 bases, and 14 bases lay outside the gene matches. Germline V gives CDR1 SEHNR, CDR2 FQNEAQ (reference sequence). Per the study methods: Nucleated cell number was recorded as an estimate derived from reference gene primer amplification. The table came from immunoSEQ multiplex PCR; TCRdb's copy has only in-frame clones and leaves some out. For V, J and clone size, that table is used; D and trimming come from the DNA. The repertoire consists of about 180,000 clones, with more than 65% occurring once and the leading ten covering roughly a tenth. The source material was peripheral blood. The chain is built from TRBV7-9 and TRBJ1-6, with 11 bases lining up with TRBD1. The TCR originated in a woman older than 75 with active or convalescent COVID-19. The CDR3 spells CASSRLGGTGGMDSPLHF. For the CDR3, the DNA is TGTGCCAGCAGCCGACTGGGGGGGACAGGGGGTATGGATTCACCCCTCCACTTT.